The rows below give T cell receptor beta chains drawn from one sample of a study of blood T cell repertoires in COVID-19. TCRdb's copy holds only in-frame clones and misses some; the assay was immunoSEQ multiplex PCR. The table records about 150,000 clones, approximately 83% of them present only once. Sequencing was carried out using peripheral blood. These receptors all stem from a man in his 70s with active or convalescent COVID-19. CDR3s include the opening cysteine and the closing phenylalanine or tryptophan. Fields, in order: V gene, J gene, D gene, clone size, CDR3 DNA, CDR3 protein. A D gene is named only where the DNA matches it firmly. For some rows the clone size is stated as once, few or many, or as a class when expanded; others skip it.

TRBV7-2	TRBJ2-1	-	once	TGTGCCAGCACCCTGGGGGGATGGAGCTCCTACAATGAGCAGTTCTTC	CASTLGGWSSYNEQFF
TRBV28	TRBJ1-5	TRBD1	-	TGTGCCAGCAGTCCTCCGGGACAGGGATTTCAGCCCCAGCATTTT	CASSPPGQGFQPQHF
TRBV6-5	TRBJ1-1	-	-	TGTGCCAGCAGGGCTCGGGGGGGGAACACTGAAGCTTTCTTT	CASRARGGNTEAFF
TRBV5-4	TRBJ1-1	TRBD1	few	TGTGCCAGCAGCCCCCGGACAGGGGCGAACACTGAAGCTTTCTTT	CASSPRTGANTEAFF
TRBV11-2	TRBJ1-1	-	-	TGTGCCAGCAGCTCCCGGTGGCAGGGTGACGCTGAAGCTTTCTTT	CASSSRWQGDAEAFF
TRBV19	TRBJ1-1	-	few	TGTGCCAGTAGTCCCCTGGGGGCAGGGACGAACACTGAAGCTTTCTTT	CASSPLGAGTNTEAFF
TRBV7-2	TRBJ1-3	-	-	TGTGCCAGCAGCTCCAGGTCTGGAAACACCATATATTTT	CASSSRSGNTIYF
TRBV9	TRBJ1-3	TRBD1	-	TGTGCCAGCAGCCCGCGACAGGGATCTGGAAACACCATATATTTT	CASSPRQGSGNTIYF
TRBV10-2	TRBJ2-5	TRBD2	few	TGCGCCAGCAGAGAGGGACTAGCGGGGAGTGAGACCCAGTACTTC	CASREGLAGSETQYF
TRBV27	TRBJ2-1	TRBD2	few	TGTGCCAGCAGTGGGGGACTAGCGGTCGCACCGGAGCAGTTCTTC	CASSGGLAVAPEQFF
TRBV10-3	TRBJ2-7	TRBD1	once	TGTGCCATCAGTGGGGGACAGGCTGGAGAGCAGTACTTC	CAISGGQAGEQYF